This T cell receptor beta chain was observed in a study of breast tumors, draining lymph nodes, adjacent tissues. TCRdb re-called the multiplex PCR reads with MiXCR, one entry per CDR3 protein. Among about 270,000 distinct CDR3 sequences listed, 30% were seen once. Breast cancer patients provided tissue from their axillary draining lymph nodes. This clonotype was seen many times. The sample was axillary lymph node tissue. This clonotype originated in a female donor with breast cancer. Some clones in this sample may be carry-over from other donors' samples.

This chain's CDR3 is CASSFSGRAGELFF. In nucleotides, the CDR3 is TGTGCCAGCAGCTTTAGCGGGAGGGCCGGGGAGCTGTTTTTT. The rearrangement uses TRBV7-3 and TRBJ2-2, with 11 nucleotides matching TRBD2. Germline loops: CDR1 SGHTA, CDR2 FQGTGA. This CDR3 has 14 residues. Trimming at V came to 3 bases and at J to 6 bases, leaving 0 bases not matched to a gene.